The 3 T cell receptor beta chains reported below all come from one sample, sequenced in a study of T cell responses to AZD1222 COVID-19 vaccine. Assay: immunoSEQ multiplex PCR; the TCRdb copy retains only in-frame clones and omits some. The sample carries about 120,000 clones, 85% to 95% recorded once. This specimen consisted of peripheral blood, obtained on day 0 of AZD1222 vaccination. These receptors all stem from an adult in good health.

V is TRBV19 and J is TRBJ1-6; D possibly corresponds to TRBD1 (6 bases). The CDR3 loop spans 15 amino acids. V shed 6 bases and J shed 6 bases, with 15 bases lying between them. Per the germline V gene, CDR1 is LNHDA and CDR2 is SQIVND (reference sequence). The DNA for the CDR3 is TGTGCCAGTAGACCTGACAGGTCACCTAATTCACCCCTCCACTTT. It encodes CASRPDRSPNSPLHF.

This chain joins TRBV5-6 and TRBJ1-5; perhaps TRBD1 as D (5 bases). CDR1 is SGHDT and CDR2 is YYEEEE in the germline V gene. V was pared by 4 bases and J by 9 bases, with 23 bases between. The CDR3 length is 16 residues. In DNA, the CDR3 is TGTGCCAGCAGCCAAGCGGGACCGGGGGAATTGAGGCCCCAGCATTTT. It yields the protein CASSQAGPGELRPQHF.

This chain uses TRBV24-1 with TRBJ2-1, with a weak D call TRBD1 (6 bases). This CDR3 is 14 amino acids long. The germline V gene encodes CDR1 KGHDR and CDR2 SFDVKD. The V gene lost 4 bases and the J gene lost 3 bases, with 9 bases spanning the gap. The CDR3 nucleotides are TGTGCCACCAGTGACACAGGGTACTACAATGAGCAGTTCTTC. It encodes CATSDTGYYNEQFF.